A selection of T cell receptor beta chains follows, all from one sample in a study of control samples from healthy donors and cancer patients. Sequencing was performed with immunoSEQ multiplex PCR; in TCRdb, only in-frame clones are kept and a portion is missing. Of 55,000 to 90,000 clones listed, over 75% were seen once; the top ten hold 25% to 35%. Sequencing used blood. Every receptor here comes from a man between 45 and 60 years old in good health. The CDR3 runs from the conserved cysteine through the conserved F or W. The order of the fields is J gene, clone size, D gene, V gene, CDR3 protein. D genes are given only for firm matches. Rows give clone size only sometimes, using once, few, many, or a class for an expanded clone.

>TRBJ2-7|-|-|TRBV4-1
CASSRQGDGSYEQYF
>TRBJ1-4|-|-|TRBV21-1
CASSEGLQFNEKLFF
>TRBJ2-7|-|-|TRBV7-9
CASSFAYEQYF
>TRBJ1-6|-|-|TRBV28
CASRQGQPSPLHF
>TRBJ1-6|-|-|TRBV11-2
CASSLRLGSSYNSPLHF
>TRBJ2-2|-|TRBD1|TRBV6-2/TRBV6-3
CASSTRFRDRPPGELFF
>TRBJ1-2|many|TRBD1|TRBV9
CASTVTGQGFGYTF
>TRBJ2-7|-|-|TRBV6-2/TRBV6-3
CASSLGGSYEQYF
>TRBJ2-7|-|-|TRBV21-1
CASSTILASGRKQYF
>TRBJ1-5|-|-|TRBV4-1
CASSQDPGAMGNQPQHF
>TRBJ1-2|once|-|TRBV21-1
CASSKGGPEHSRYTF
>TRBJ2-2|-|-|TRBV6-4
CASSAGDTDTGELFF
>TRBJ2-2|-|-|TRBV5-1
CASSLAGGELFF
>TRBJ1-1|-|-|TRBV30
CAREENTEAFF
>TRBJ2-7|-|TRBD1|TRBV28
CASRGVYRGSYEQYF
>TRBJ1-2|-|-|TRBV2
CASSKSGNYGYTF
>TRBJ2-1|-|-|TRBV9
CASSASSQSLSEQFF
>TRBJ2-5|-|-|TRBV6-2/TRBV6-3
CASSSQRGVSQETQYF
>TRBJ1-3|-|-|TRBV6-6
CASSLVRLNTIYF
>TRBJ1-6|-|-|TRBV6-5
CASSRGGSNSPLHF
>TRBJ2-2|-|-|TRBV7-3
CASSRYTTGNTGELFF
>TRBJ1-6|few|TRBD1|TRBV30
CAWSVGQEGSPLHF
>TRBJ1-6|few|-|TRBV19
CASSILGTGKNSPLHF
>TRBJ2-2|many|TRBD1|TRBV11-2
CASRQTGAGGELFF
>TRBJ2-7|-|-|TRBV11-1
CASSDPYEQYF
>TRBJ2-1|few|TRBD2|TRBV4-1
CASSQDPTSGSYNEQFF
>TRBJ1-2|-|TRBD1|TRBV14
CASSLGTVGDYGYTF